This T cell receptor beta chain was profiled in a study of blood T cell repertoires in COVID-19. Sequenced by immunoSEQ multiplex PCR; TCRdb stores in-frame clones only, minus some. The data show 75,000 to 85,000 clones, with roughly four fifths seen just once and approximately 7.3% held by the top ten. The trim removed 9 bases at V and 6 bases at J, leaving 5 bases unmatched. The CDR3 spans 13 residues. The chain employs TRBV12-3 or TRBV12-4 and TRBJ1-6; 7 positions agree with TRBD1. Sequencing used peripheral blood. The sequence derives from a human donor in a cohort sampled during active COVID-19. The CDR3 is CARGGQLNSPLHF. CDR3 nucleotides: TGTGCCAGAGGGGGACAGCTTAATTCACCCCTCCACTTT.